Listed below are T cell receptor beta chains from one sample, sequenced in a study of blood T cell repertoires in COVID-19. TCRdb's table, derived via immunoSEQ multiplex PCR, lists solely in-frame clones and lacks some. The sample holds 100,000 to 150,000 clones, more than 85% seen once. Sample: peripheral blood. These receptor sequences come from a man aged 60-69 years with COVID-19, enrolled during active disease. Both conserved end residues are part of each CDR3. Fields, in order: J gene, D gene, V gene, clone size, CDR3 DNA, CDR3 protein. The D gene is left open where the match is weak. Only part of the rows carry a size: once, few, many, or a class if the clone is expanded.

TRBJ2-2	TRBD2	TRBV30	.	TGTGCCTGGAGTGTAATTAGCGGGGCCACGAACACCGGGGAGCTGTTTTTT	CAWSVISGATNTGELFF
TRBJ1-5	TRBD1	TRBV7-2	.	TGTGCCAGCAGCCTCCTCGGGGGACAGGGTAGCAATCAGCCCCAGCATTTT	CASSLLGGQGSNQPQHF
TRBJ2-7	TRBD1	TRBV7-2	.	TGTGCCAGCAGCTCCGGGGACAGAAAGTACTACGAGCAGTACTTC	CASSSGDRKYYEQYF
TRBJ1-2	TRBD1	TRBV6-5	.	TGTGCCAGCAGAGACAGGGTTAATGGCTACACCTTC	CASRDRVNGYTF
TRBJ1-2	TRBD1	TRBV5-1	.	TGCGCCAGCAGCTCCGACAGGGCGGATGGCTACACCTTC	CASSSDRADGYTF
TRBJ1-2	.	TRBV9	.	TGTGCCAGCAGCCCCTCGGCAGGTTTAAACTATGGCTACACCTTC	CASSPSAGLNYGYTF
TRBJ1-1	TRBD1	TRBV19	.	TGTGCCAGCCCCGGGACAGGGGGCGGAATGAACACTGAAGCTTTCTTT	CASPGTGGGMNTEAFF
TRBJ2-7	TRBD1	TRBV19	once	TGTGCCAGTAAGGGTTCGACAGGGAACTACGAGCAGTACTTC	CASKGSTGNYEQYF
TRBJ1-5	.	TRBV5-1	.	TGCGCCAGCAGCTTGGAGGGGAATGGTAATCAGCCCCAGCATTTT	CASSLEGNGNQPQHF
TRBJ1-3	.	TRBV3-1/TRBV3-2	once	TGTGCCAGCAGCCAAGAGGGAGGGTTTGGAAACACCATATATTTT	CASSQEGGFGNTIYF
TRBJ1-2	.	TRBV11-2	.	TGTGCCAGCAGCTTAACAGATCTCTATGGCTACACCTTC	CASSLTDLYGYTF
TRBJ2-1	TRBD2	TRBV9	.	TGTGCCAGCAGCGGACCTAGCGGGAGCTCCTACAATGAGCAGTTCTTC	CASSGPSGSSYNEQFF
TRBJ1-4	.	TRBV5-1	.	TGCGCCAGCAGTCTGGACAGTCGCCCTAATGAAAAACTGTTTTTT	CASSLDSRPNEKLFF
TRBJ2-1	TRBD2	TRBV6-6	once	TGTGCCAGCAGGCACCTAGCGGGGGCAGCGGGGAATGAGCAGTTCTTC	CASRHLAGAAGNEQFF
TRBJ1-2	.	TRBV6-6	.	TGTGCCAGCTCACCGGGGGCTAACTATGGCTACACCTTC	CASSPGANYGYTF
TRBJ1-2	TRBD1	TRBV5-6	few	TGTGCCAGCAGCCAATACTTGGTGGGAACAGGGGCCTATGGCTACACCTTC	CASSQYLVGTGAYGYTF
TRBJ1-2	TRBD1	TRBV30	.	TGTGCCTGGGACGGACAGGGGGCACGGGGAGGCTATGGCTACACCTTC	CAWDGQGARGGYGYTF
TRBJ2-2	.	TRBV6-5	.	TGTGCCAGCAGGCAGGGTGGGGTCACCGGGGAGCTGTTTTTT	CASRQGGVTGELFF
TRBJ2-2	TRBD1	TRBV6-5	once	TGTGCCAGCGATCCGGACAGGGGTTTCGGGGAGCTGTTTTTT	CASDPDRGFGELFF
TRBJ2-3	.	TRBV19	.	TGTGCCAGTAGTTACACAGATACGCAGTATTTT	CASSYTDTQYF
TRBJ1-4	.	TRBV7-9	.	TGTGCCAGCAGCGAGACAGATAATGAAAAACTGTTTTTT	CASSETDNEKLFF
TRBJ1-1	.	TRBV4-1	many	TGCGCCAGCAGCCTACAAGAGGGGGACCCGCCAGCTTTCTTT	CASSLQEGDPPAFF
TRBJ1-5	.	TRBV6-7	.	TGTGCCAGCAGACACCGGGACAACCATAGCAATCAGCCCCAGCATTTT	CASRHRDNHSNQPQHF
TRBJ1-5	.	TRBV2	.	TGTGCCAGCAGGTCGGACAGACCCAATCAGCCCCAGCATTTT	CASRSDRPNQPQHF